The T cell receptor (beta chain) under discussion was sequenced for a study of technical replicates of blood from a handful of donors (dated 2017 in TCRdb). V drops 1 base and J drops 4 bases, leaving 13 bases in between. From a lookup of the germline V gene, CDR1 and CDR2 are SGHAT and FQNNGV. The CDR3 runs 16 residues from the cysteine to the phenylalanine. Only the CDR3 DNA stays, 48 bases, in frame from base 1. On this clone itself: This clone's antigen is unknown. Per-base quality was not reported, and no clone a single base away is much larger than it.

The receptor library was made with the immunoSEQ multiplex PCR assay. As stored in TCRdb, this immuneACCESS dataset retains in-frame rearrangements with V and J assigned. A fraction of the clones does not appear; measured against another copy, unresolved V genes explain less than half of the discrepancy, and the remainder lacks a known reason. Here the sample has around 84,000 clones; 95% to 98% occur a single time. Around 0.18% of the sample rests with the top ten. The sample was T cells isolated from PBMCs. The chain is assembled from TRBV11-2 and TRBJ2-2, with TRBD1 as a weak D call on 5 bases. This clonotype originated in a human donor in good health. CDR3 reads: CASSLGGQGGTGELFF. The DNA sequence is TGTGCCAGCAGCTTAGGGGGTCAGGGTGGCACCGGGGAGCTGTTTTTT.